The clone carrying this TCR beta chain was counted between two and nine times. Its antigen remains unidentified. Conversion of TCR transcripts into cDNA relied on 5'RACE template switching, which added a universal primer site and UMIs. TCRdb fed the 5' RACE reads into MiXCR, producing one record per CDR3 protein. The sample comprises a few hundred thousand distinct CDR3 sequences, 7.5% to 9% of which are singletons, and about 20% rests with the top ten. This sample is drawn from a study of T cells after yellow fever vaccination. Study information: The fractions with low cell numbers were processed using SMART-Seq v4 Ultra Low Input. Study conclusions and caveats: Clonotypes appearing in both CD4 and CD8 compartments existed, and their share was small.

The CDR3 has 15 amino acids. Per the germline V gene, CDR1 is MNHEY and CDR2 is SMNVEV (reference sequence). Losses at the gene ends were 5 bases for V and 8 bases for J; bases not matched to a gene: 12. This receptor was obtained from a man aged 18 to 29 who received the YFV17D yellow fever vaccine. The chain combines TRBV27 with TRBJ1-1; 9 bases match TRBD1. The sequenced sample was PBMCs, obtained on the day of the first yellow fever vaccination. The CDR3 DNA sequence: TGTGCCAGCAGTATTTCACAGGGGGCGCCCATAGAAGCTTTCTTT. Protein sequence: CASSISQGAPIEAFF.